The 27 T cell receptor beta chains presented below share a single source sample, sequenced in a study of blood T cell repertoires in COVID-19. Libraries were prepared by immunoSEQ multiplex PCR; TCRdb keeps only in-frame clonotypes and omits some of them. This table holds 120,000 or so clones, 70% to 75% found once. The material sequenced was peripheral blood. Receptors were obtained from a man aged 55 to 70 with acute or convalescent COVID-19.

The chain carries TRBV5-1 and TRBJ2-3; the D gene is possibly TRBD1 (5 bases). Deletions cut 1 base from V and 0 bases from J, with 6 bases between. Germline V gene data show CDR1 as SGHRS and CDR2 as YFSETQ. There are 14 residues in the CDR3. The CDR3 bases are TGCGCCAGCAGCTTGCCAGGGAGCACAGATACGCAGTATTTT. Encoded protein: CASSLPGSTDTQYF.

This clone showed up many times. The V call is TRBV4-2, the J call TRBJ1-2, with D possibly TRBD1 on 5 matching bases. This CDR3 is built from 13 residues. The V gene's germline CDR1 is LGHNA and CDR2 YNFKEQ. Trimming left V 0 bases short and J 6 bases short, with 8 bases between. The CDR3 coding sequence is TGTGCCAGCAGCCAAGAGGGACTGGATGGCTACACCTTC. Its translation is CASSQEGLDGYTF.

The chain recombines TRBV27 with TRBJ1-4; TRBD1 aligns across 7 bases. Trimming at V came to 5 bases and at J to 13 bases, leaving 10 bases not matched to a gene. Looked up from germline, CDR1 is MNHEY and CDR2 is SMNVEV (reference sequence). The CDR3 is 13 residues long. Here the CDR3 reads CASSAGWDSTLFF. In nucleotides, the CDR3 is TGTGCCAGCAGTGCTGGATGGGACAGTACACTGTTTTTT.

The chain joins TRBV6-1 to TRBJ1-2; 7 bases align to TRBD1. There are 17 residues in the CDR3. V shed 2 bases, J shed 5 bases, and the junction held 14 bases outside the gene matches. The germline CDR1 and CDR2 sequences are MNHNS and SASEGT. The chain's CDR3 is CASSESGTAFYVYGYTF. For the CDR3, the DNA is TGTGCCAGCAGTGAATCTGGGACAGCCTTCTACGTATATGGCTACACCTTC.

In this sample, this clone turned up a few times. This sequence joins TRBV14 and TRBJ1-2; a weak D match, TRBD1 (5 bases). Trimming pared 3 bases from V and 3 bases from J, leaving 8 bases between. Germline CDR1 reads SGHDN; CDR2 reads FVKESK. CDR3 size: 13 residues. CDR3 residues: CASSQETDYGYTF. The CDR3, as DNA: TGTGCCAGCAGCCAGGAGACAGACTATGGCTACACCTTC. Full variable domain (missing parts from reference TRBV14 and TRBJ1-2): EAGVTQFPSHSVIEKGQTVTLRCDPISGHDNLYWYRRVMGKEIKFLLHFVKESKQDESGMPNNRFLAERTGGTYSTLKVQPAELEDSGVYFCASSQETDYGYTFGSGTRLTVV.

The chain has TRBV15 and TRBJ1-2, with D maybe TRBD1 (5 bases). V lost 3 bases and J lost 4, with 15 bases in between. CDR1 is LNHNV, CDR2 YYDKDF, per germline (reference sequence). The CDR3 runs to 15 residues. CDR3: CATSSPRKQVYGYTF. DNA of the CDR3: TGTGCCACCAGCAGTCCGAGGAAACAGGTCTATGGCTACACCTTC.

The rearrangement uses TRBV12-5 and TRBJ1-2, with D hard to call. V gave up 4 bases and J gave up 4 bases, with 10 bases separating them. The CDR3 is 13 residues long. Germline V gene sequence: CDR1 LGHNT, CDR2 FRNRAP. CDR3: CASGYEAIYGYTF. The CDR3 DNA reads TGTGCTAGTGGTTACGAAGCTATCTATGGCTACACCTTC.

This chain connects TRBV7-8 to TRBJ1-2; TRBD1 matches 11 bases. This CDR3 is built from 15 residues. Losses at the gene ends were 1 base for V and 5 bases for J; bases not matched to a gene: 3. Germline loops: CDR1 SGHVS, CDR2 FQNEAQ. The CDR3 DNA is TGTGCCAGCAGCTTAGACGGACAGGGGGCGTATGGCTACACCTTC. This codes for CASSLDGQGAYGYTF. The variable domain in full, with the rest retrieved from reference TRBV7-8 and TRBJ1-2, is GAGVSQSPRYKVAKRGQDVALRCDPISGHVSLFWYQQALGQGPEFLTYFQNEAQLDKSGLPSDRFFAERPEGSVSTLKIQRTQQEDSAVYLCASSLDGQGAYGYTFGSGTRLTVV.

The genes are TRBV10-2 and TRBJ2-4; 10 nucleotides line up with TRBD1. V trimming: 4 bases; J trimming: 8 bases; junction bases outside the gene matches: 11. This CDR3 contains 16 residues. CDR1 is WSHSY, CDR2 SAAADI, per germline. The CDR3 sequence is CASSGSYRQGADIQYF. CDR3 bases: TGCGCCAGCAGTGGGTCCTACCGACAGGGGGCGGACATTCAGTACTTC.

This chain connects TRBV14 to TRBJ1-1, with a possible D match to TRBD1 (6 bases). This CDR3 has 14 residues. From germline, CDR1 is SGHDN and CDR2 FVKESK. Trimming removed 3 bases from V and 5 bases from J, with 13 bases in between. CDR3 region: CASSQDRTVTEAFF. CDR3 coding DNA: TGTGCCAGCAGCCAGGATCGGACAGTTACTGAAGCTTTCTTT. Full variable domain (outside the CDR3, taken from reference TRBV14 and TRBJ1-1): EAGVTQFPSHSVIEKGQTVTLRCDPISGHDNLYWYRRVMGKEIKFLLHFVKESKQDESGMPNNRFLAERTGGTYSTLKVQPAELEDSGVYFCASSQDRTVTEAFFGQGTRLTVV.

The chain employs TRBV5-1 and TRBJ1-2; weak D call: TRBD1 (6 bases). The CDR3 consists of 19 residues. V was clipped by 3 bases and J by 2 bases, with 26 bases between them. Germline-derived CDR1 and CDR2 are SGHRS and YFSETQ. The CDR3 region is CASSSGMSMSRQANYGYTF. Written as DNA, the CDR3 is TGCGCCAGCAGCTCGGGGATGTCTATGAGTCGACAGGCGAACTATGGCTACACCTTC. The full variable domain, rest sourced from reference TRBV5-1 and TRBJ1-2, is KAGVTQTPRYLIKTRGQQVTLSCSPISGHRSVSWYQQTPGQGLQFLFEYFSETQRNKGNFPGRFSGRQFSNSRSEMNVSTLELGDSALYLCASSSGMSMSRQANYGYTFGSGTRLTVV.

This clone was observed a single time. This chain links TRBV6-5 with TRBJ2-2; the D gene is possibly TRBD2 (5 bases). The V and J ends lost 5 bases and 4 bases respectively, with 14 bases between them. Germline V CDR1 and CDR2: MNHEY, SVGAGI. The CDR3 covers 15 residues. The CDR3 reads CASSTTTQPTGELFF. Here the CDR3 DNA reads TGTGCCAGCAGTACGACTACGCAGCCCACCGGGGAGCTGTTTTTT.

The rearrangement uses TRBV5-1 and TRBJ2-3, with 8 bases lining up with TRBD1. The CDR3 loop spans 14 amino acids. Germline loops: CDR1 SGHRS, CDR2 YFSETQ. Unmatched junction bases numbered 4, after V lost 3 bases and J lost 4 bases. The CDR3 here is CASSSAGGADTQYF. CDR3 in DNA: TGCGCCAGCAGCTCGGCAGGGGGCGCAGATACGCAGTATTTT.

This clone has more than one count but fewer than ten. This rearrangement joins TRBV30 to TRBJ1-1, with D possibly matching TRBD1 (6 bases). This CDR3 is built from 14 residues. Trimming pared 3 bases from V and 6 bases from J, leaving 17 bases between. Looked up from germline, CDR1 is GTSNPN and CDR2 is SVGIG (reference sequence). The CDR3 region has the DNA TGTGCCTGGAGAATACAGGGTCGGGGGGCTGAAGCTTTCTTT. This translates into CAWRIQGRGAEAFF.

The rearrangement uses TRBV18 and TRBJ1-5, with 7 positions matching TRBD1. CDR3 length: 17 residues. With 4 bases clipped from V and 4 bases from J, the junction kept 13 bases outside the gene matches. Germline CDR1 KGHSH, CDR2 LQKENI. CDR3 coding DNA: TGTGCCAGCTCACGGGAGACAGGGATGGGAGTTAATCAGCCCCAGCATTTT. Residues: CASSRETGMGVNQPQHF.

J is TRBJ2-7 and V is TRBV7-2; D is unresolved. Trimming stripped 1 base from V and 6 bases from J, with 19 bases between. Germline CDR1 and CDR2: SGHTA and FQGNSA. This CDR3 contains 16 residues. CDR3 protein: CASSLVGAEPTSEQYF. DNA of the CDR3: TGTGCCAGCAGCTTAGTTGGTGCAGAACCCACCAGCGAGCAGTACTTC.

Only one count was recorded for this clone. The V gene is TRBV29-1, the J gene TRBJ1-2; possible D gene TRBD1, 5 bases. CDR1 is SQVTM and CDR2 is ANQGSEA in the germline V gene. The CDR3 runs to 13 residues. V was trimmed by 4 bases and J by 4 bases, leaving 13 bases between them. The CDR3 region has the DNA TGCAGCGTTGGGCAGGGCCCCTCCTATGGCTACACCTTC. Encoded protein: CSVGQGPSYGYTF.

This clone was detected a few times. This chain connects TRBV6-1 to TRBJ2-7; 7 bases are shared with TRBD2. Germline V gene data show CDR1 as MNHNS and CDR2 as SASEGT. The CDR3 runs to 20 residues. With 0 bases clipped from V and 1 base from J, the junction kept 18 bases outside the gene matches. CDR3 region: CASSEAGGRGLLGISYEQYF. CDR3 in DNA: TGTGCCAGCAGTGAAGCGGGAGGGAGGGGACTACTCGGAATTTCCTACGAGCAGTACTTC.

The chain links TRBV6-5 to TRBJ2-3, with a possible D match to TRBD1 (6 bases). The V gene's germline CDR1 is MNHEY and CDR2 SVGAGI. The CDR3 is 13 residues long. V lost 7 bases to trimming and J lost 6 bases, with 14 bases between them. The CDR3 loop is CASNPRGMDTQYF. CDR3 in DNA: TGTGCCAGCAATCCCAGGGGCATGGATACGCAGTATTTT.

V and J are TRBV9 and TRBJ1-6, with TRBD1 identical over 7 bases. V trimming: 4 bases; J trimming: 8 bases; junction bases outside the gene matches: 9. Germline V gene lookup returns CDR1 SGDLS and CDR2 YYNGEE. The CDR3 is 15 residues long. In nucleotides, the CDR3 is TGTGCCAGCAGCACACAGGGGACGATGGATTCACCCCTCCACTTT. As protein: CASSTQGTMDSPLHF.

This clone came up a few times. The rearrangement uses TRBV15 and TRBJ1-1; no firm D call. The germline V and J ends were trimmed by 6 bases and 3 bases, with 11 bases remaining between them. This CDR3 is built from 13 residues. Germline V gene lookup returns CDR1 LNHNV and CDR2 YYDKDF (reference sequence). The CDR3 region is CATSRLRDTEAFF. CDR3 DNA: TGTGCCACCAGTCGTCTGCGGGACACTGAAGCTTTCTTT.

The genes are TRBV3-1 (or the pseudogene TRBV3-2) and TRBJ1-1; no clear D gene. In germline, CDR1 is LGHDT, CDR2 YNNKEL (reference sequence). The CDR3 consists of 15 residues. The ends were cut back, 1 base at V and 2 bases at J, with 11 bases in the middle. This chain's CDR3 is CASSQGGWRNTEAFF. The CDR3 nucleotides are TGTGCCAGCAGCCAAGGCGGCTGGCGTAACACTGAAGCTTTCTTT.

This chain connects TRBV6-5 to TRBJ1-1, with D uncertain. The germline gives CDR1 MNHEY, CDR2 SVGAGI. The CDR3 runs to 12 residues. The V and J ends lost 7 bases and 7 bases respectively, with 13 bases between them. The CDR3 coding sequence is TGTGCCAGCAAAAATGGTCCGGGTGAAGCTTTCTTT. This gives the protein CASKNGPGEAFF.

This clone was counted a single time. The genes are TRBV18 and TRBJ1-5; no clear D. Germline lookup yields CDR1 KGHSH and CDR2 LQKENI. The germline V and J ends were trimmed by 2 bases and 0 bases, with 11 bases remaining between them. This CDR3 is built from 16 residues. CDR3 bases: TGTGCCAGCTCACCAGAGGGATGGGCTAGCAATCAGCCCCAGCATTTT. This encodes CASSPEGWASNQPQHF. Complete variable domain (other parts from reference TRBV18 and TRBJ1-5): NAGVMQNPRHLVRRRGQEARLRCSPMKGHSHVYWYRQLPEEGLKFMVYLQKENIIDESGMPKERFSAEFPKEGPSILRIQQVVRGDSAAYFCASSPEGWASNQPQHFGDGTRLSIL.

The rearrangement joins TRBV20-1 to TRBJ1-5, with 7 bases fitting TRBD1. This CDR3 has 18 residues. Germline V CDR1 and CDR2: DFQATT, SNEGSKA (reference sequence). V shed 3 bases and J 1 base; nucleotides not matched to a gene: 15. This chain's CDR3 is CSASRGPRKGISNQPQHF. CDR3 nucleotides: TGCAGTGCTAGTAGGGGGCCCCGAAAGGGGATAAGCAATCAGCCCCAGCATTTT.

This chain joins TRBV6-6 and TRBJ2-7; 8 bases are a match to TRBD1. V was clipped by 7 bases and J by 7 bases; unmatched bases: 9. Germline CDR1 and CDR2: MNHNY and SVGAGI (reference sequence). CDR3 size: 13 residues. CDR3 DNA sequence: TGTGCCAGCACCTTGACAGGGGAAGGGGAGCAGTACTTC. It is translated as CASTLTGEGEQYF.

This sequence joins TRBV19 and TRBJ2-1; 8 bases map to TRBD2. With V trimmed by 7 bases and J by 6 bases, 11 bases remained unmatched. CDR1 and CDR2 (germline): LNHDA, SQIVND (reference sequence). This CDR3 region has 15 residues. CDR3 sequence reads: CASKERGSGINEQFF. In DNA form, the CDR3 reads TGTGCCAGTAAGGAGCGGGGGAGCGGTATCAATGAGCAGTTCTTC.